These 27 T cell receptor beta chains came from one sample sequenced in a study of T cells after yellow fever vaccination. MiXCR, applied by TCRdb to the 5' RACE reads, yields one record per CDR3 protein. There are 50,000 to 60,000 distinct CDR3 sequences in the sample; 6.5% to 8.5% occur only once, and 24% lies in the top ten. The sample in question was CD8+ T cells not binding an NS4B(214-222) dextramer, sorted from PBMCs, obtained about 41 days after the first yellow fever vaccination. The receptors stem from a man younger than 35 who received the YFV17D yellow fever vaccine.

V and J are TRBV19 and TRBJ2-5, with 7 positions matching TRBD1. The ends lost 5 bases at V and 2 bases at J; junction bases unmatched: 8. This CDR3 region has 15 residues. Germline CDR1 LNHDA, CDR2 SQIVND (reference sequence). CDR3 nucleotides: TGTGCCAGTAGTCTATTAGGGACAGAGCAAGAGACCCAGTACTTC. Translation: CASSLLGTEQETQYF.

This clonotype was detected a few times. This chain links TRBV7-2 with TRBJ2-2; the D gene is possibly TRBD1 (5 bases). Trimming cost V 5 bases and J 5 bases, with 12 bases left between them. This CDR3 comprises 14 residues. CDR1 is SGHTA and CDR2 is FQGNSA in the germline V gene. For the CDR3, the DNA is TGTGCCAGCAGCCCAGAGACAGCGACCGGGGAGCTGTTTTTT. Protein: CASSPETATGELFF.

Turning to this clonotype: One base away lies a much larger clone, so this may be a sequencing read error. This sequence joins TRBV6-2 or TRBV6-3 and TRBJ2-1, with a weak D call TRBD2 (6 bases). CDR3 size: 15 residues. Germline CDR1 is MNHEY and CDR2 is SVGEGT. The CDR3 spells CASRSGGGAYNQQFF. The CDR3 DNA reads TGTGCCAGCCGTTCCGGCGGCGGGGCCTACAATCAGCAGTTCTTC.

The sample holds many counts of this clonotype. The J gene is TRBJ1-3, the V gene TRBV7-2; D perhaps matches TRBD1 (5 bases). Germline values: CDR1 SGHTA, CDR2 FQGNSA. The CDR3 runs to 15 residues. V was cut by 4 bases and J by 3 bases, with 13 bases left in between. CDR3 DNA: TGTGCCAGCAGCTCAACGGCGGGGGGTGGAAACACCATATATTTT. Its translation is CASSSTAGGGNTIYF.

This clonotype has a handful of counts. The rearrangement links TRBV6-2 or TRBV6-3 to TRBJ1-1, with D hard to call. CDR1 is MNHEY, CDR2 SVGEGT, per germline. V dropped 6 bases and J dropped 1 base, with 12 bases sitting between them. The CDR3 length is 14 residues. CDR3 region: CASRPFGENTEAFF. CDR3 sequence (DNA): TGTGCCAGCAGGCCCTTCGGGGAGAACACTGAAGCTTTCTTT.

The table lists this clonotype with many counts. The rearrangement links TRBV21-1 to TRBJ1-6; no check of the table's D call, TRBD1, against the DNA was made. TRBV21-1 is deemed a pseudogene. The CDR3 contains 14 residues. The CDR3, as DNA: TGTGCCAGCAGCAAAGGACAGGGTAATTCACCCCTCCACTTT. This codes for CASSKGQGNSPLHF.

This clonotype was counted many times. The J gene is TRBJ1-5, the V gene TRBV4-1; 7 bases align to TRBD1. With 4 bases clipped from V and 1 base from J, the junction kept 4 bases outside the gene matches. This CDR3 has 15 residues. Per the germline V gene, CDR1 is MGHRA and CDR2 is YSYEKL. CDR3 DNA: TGCGCCAGCAGCCTGTACAGGGGAAGCAATCAGCCCCAGCATTTT. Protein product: CASSLYRGSNQPQHF.

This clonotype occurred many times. CDR3 in DNA: TGCGCCAGCAGCCTGGGGAACGAGCAGTACTTC. Its protein is CASSLGNEQYF. This chain uses TRBV4-1 with TRBJ2-7; D not certain. The germline V gene has CDR1 MGHRA and CDR2 YSYEKL. V lost 4 bases and J 5 bases, leaving 6 bases between the germline ends. The CDR3 contains 11 residues.

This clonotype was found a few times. CDR3 DNA: TGCGCCAGCAGCTACAGGGGGGTCCCTACCACCGGGGAGCTGTTTTTT. It codes for CASSYRGVPTTGELFF. The chain uses TRBV5-1 and TRBJ2-2, with TRBD1 matching over 8 bases. After removal of 3 bases from V and 4 bases from J, the junction contained 8 bases not matched to a gene. Germline V gene sequence: CDR1 SGHRS, CDR2 YFSETQ. The CDR3 totals 16 residues.

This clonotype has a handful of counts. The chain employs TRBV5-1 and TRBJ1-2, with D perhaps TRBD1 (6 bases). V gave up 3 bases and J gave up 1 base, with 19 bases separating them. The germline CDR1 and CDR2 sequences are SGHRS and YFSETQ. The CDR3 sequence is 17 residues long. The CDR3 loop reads CASSSYIGQPDNYGYTF. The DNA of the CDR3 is TGCGCCAGCAGCTCTTATATTGGACAGCCCGATAACTATGGCTACACCTTC.

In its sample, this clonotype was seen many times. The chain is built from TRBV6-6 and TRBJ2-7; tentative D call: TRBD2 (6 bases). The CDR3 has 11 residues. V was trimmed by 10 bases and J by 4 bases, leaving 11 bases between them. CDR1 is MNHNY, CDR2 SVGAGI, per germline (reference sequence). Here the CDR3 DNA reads TGTGCCACCATAGCGGCGTACGAGCAGTACTTC. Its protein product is CATIAAYEQYF.

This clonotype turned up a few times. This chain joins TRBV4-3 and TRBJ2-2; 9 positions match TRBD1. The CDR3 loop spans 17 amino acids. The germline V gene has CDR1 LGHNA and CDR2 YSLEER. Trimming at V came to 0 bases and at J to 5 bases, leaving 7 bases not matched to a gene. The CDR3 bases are TGCGCCAGCAGCCAAGATGGGATGACAGGGGGAACCGGGGAGCTGTTTTTT. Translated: CASSQDGMTGGTGELFF.

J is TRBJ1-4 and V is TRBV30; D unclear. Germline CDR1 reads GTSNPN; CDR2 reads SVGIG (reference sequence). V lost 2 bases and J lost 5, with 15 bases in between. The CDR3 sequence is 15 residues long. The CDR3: CAWSKFSELNEKLFF. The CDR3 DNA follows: TGTGCCTGGAGTAAGTTCTCGGAACTCAATGAAAAACTGTTTTTT.

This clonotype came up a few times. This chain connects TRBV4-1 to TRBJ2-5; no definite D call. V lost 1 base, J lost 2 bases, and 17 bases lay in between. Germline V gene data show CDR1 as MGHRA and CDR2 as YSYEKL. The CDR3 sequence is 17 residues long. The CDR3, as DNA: TGCGCCAGCAGCCAAGTCGGCGCGTCGGCGGATCAAGAGACCCAGTACTTC. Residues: CASSQVGASADQETQYF.

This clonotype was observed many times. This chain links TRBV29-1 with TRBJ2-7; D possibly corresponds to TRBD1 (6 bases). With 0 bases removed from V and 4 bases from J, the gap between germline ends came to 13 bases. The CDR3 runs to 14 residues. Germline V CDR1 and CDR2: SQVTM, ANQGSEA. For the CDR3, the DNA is TGCAGCGTTGAAGACCCAGGGGAGTCTTACGAGCAGTACTTC. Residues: CSVEDPGESYEQYF.

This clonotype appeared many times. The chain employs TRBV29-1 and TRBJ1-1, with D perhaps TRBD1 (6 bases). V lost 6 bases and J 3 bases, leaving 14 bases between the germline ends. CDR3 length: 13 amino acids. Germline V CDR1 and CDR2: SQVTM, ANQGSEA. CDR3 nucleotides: TGCAGCGTCACCGGGACACTGGACACTGAAGCTTTCTTT. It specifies CSVTGTLDTEAFF.

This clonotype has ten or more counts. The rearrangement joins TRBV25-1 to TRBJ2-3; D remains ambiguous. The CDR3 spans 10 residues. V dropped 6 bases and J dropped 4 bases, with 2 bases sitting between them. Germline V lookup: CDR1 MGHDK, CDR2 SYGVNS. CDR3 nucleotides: TGTGCCAGCAGGGCAGATACGCAGTATTTT. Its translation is CASRADTQYF.

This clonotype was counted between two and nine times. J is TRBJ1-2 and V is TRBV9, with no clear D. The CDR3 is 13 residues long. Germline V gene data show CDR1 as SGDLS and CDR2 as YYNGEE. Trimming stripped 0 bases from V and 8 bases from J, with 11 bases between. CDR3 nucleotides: TGTGCCAGCAGCGTAGCTCCGGGCGGGGGCTACACCTTC. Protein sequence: CASSVAPGGGYTF.

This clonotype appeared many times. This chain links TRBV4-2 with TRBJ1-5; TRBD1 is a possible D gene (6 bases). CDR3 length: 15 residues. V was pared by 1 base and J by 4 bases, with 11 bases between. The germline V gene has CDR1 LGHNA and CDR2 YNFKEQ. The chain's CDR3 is CASSQGHGQNQPQHF. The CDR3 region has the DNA TGTGCCAGCAGCCAAGGGCACGGACAGAATCAGCCCCAGCATTTT.

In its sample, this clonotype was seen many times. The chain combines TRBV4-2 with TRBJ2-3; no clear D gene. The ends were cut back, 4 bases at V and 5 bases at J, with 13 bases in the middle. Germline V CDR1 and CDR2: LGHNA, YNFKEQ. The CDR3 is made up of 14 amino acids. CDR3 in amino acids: CASSPTDAIDTQYF. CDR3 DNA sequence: TGTGCCAGCAGCCCGACGGACGCGATAGATACGCAGTATTTT.

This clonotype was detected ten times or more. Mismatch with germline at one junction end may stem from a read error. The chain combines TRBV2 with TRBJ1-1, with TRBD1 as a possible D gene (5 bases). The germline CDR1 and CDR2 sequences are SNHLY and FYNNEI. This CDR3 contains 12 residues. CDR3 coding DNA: TGCGCCAGCAGCCAGAGGGGCTCTGAAGCTTTCTTT. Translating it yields CASSQRGSEAFF.

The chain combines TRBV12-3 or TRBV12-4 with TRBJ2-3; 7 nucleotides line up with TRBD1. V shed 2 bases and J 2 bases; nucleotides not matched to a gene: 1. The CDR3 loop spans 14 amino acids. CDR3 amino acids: CASSLRGLTDTQYF. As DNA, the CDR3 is TGTGCCAGCAGTTTAAGGGGGCTCACAGATACGCAGTATTTT.

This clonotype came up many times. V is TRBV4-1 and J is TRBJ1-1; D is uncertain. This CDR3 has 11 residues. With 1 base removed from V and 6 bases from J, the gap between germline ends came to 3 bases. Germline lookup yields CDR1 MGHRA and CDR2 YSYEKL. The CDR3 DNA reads TGCGCCAGCAGCCAAGGGTCTGAAGCTTTCTTT. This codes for CASSQGSEAFF.

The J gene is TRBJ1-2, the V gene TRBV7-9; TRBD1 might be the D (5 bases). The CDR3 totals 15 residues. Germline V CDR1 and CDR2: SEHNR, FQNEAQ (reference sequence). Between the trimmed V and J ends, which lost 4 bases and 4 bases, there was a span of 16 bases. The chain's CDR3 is CASSSGDFIGYGYTF. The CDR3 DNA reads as TGTGCCAGCAGCTCGGGGGACTTTATTGGCTATGGCTACACCTTC.

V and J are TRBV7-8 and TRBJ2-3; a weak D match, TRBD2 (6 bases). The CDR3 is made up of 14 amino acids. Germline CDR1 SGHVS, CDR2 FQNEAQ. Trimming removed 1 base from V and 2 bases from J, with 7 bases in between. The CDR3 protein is CASSLGGVTDTQYF. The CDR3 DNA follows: TGTGCCAGCAGCTTAGGCGGGGTCACAGATACGCAGTATTTT.

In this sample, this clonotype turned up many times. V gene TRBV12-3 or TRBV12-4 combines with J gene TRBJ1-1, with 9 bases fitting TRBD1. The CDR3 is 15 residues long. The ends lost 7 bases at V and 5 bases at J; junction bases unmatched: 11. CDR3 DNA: TGTGCCAGCACCCGTGGGGGGACAGGGATAACTGAAGCTTTCTTT. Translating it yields CASTRGGTGITEAFF.

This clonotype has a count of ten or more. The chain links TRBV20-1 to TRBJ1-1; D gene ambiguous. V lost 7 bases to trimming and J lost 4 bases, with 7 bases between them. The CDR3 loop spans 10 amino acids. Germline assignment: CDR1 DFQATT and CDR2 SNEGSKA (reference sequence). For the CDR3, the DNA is TGCAGTGTCAGTGGCACTGAAGCTTTCTTT. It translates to CSVSGTEAFF.